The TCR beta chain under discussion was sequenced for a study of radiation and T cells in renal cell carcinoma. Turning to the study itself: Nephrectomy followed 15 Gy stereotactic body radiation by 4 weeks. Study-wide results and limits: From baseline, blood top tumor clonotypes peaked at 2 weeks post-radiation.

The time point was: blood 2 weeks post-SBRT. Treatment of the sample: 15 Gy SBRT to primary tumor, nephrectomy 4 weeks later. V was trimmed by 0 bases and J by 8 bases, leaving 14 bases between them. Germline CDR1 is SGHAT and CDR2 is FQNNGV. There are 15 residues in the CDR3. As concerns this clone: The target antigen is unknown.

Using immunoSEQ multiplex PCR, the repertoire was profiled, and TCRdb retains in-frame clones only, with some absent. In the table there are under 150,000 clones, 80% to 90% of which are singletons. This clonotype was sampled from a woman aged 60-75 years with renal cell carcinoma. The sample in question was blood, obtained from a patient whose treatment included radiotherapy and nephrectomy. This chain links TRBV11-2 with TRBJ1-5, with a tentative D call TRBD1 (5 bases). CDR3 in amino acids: CASSLDPGGGEPQHF. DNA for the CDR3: TGTGCCAGCAGCTTAGATCCCGGGGGAGGGGAGCCCCAGCATTTT.